This paragraph covers one TCR beta chain sequence. It has no known antigen specificity. Per-base qualities were not stored, and no clone one base away is much larger. From V the trimming removes 5 bases and from J it removes 14 bases, while the gene matches leave 7 bases of the junction unaccounted for. The CDR3 contains 12 residues, cysteine and phenylalanine counted. Kept here is only the CDR3 DNA, which spans 36 bases and is read in frame from base 1. The CDR1 and CDR2 encoded by the germline V gene are SGHTA and FQGNSA. The sample originates from a study of cytomegalovirus exposure and HLA in healthy donors (TCRdb year 2017). As for the study more broadly: An earlier analysis of approximately 600 of the donors reported about 250 Gb of sequence data and approximately 110 million unique TCR beta sequences from 150 million to 200 million T cells. Rather than using new phenotypic data, the later analysis identified candidate immune exposures from TCR beta sequences and from how often those sequences occurred across donors. To predict cytomegalovirus infection status, the study brought together high-throughput TCR immunosequencing, statistical association of individual TCRs with disease status, and machine learning. An early release that covered about 640 HLA-typed donors contained about 300 gigabases of sequencing data and about 93 million unique TCR sequences. Donor age, sex, ethnicity and CMV serostatus were compiled together with the repertoire data. Typing coverage varied by locus: roughly 629-640 donors for A, B, C, DRB1 and DQB1; 522 for DQA1; approximately 610 for DPA1; 450 to 480 for DPB1. To study patterns of TCR occurrence, a later analysis re-analyzed previously published TCR beta repertoires from 550 to 800 donors and added high-resolution HLA genotyping. Genome-wide SNP genotypes for about 65% of the roughly 670 donors were used in a later genetic analysis, which treated that subset as a discovery cohort. The aim of the study was to test whether cataloging public T cell receptors could identify signatures of past pathogen exposure. Every repertoire in the discovery cohort had been generated on one and the same sequencing platform. In an earlier analysis of 587 of the donors, high-throughput TCR beta sequencing was used to judge whether each TCR beta V gene segment behaved as functional or pseudogenic. Among the approximately 430 genotyped donors, 75% to 90% belonged to the genetic ancestry cluster associated with self-reported Caucasian donors. Roughly 5 DR-DQ haplotypes were handled as single units for association and clustering, since linkage in the cohort was strong. On average, roughly 250,000 unique TCR beta nucleotide sequences were sequenced per donor among fewer than 500 genotyped donors of the cohort, with 15% to 20% of those sequences being non-productive. The study used immunosequencing to profile the T cell repertoires of approximately 690 subjects and linked those repertoires to cytomegalovirus serostatus. Both class I and class II loci were covered by HLA typing, at four-digit resolution. Besides the first cohort of around 700 subjects, a separate validation cohort made up of about 120 different subjects was used. The study at large found these results: The study listed 150 to 200 TCR beta chains as associated with cytomegalovirus. In a later genetic analysis, fewer N-insertions in productive TCRs were reported among donors in an Asian-associated ancestry cluster than the approximately 710-donor mean. Three of the identified cytomegalovirus-associated TCR beta chains were confirmed in vitro to be specific for cytomegalovirus antigens. In an earlier analysis of more than 500 of the donors, most TCR beta V segments appeared in productive rearrangements about 87% or about 30% of the time, broadly matching IMGT annotations. When HLA alleles, especially DR and DQ, strongly co-occurred, attributing TCR associations to individual alleles was difficult. An association between a missense DCLRE1C variant and V-gene and J-gene trimming of TCR beta chains was found in a later genetic analysis and replicated in an independent cohort. A cluster of highly shared sequence variants was judged likely to be a technical artifact of the sequencing pipeline. In a later analysis, several top co-occurrence clusters were reported to appear linked to parvovirus B19, influenza, CMV and Epstein-Barr virus. According to a later analysis, TCR association rates differed among HLA loci, with DRB1 alleles showing the most associated TCRs and HLA-C alleles showing the fewest. Only TCR beta chains were sequenced in this cohort, and the absence of alpha or paired-chain data limited detectable features. Correlated functional status among segregating V segments might be attributable to linkage disequilibrium, but an unknown experimental factor could not be ruled out. In a later analysis, most CMV-associated TCR beta chains were found to appear HLA-restricted, with HLA associations seemingly driven largely by CMV exposure. The earlier analysis of some 540 of the donors excluded 15 to 20 rarely observed V segments, including chromosome 9 orphons, because counts were too low. The authors suggested that the approach could potentially be generalized to other disease states and immunological phenotypes. Cytomegalovirus status was reported to be diagnosed by the classifier with high specificity and sensitivity in both the original and validation cohorts. The presence/absence analyses assumed that sequencing depth was roughly uniform across donors, and that assumption may not be true. Some IMGT-functional V segments, including TRBV6-2 and TRBV6-3, could not be distinguished by the 87-base-pair reads and were therefore excluded. A further reported finding was that TCR beta sequences accurately predicted the HLA-A and HLA-B alleles for most subjects in the first cohort. While some public TCRs were present in many individuals, most TCR sequences turned up only very rarely across donors. Compared with equally common non-associated chains, HLA-associated TCR beta chains in a later analysis were more clonally expanded and had lower generation probabilities. Immune exposure information for the cohort was limited to CMV serostatus. At a false discovery rate of 0.05, a later analysis linked 16,951 TCR beta sequences to specific HLA alleles. HLA typing was unavailable for some donors at each locus, so association tests used only the typed subset.

The cohort was made up of around 720 healthy bone marrow donors. Cohort members were all nominally healthy when sampled, although unrecorded immune exposures were likely present. The donor tested CMV seropositive, placing the donor among the 289 seropositive members of the cohort. Each donor provided a peripheral blood sample, and peripheral blood mononuclear cells were used for TCR beta sequencing. The Qiagen DNeasy Blood Extraction Kit was used to extract genomic DNA from the blood cell samples. Receptor amplification or capture employed the immunoSEQ multiplex PCR assay. For the multiplex PCR, a mixture combining 60 forward primers for TCR Vbeta segments and 13 reverse primers for TCR Jbeta segments was used. A multiplex PCR assay on genomic DNA amplified the CDR3 region of rearranged TCR beta genes. On the Illumina HiSeq System, the amplified TCR beta libraries were sequenced as 87-base-pair reads. Per the source publication's procedure: In a later analysis, 70 million to 95 million unique TCR beta chains were counted across the 650 to 700 repertoires, and approximately 11 million of these chains were shared by at least two donors. Raw reads were error-corrected and collapsed into unique sequences with a nearest-neighbor algorithm that merged closely related sequences to remove PCR and sequencing errors. To assign V, D and J gene segments, CDR3 sequences were aligned to IMGT reference sequences. For a sequence to be retained, at least a six-nucleotide match to both a V gene segment and a J gene segment was required. A rearrangement was called productive if the CDR3 had no stop codons and remained in frame with V and J, and every other rearrangement was called non-productive. Following IMGT convention, CDR3 was defined as the stretch from the second conserved V-encoded cysteine to the conserved J-encoded phenylalanine. The earlier analysis of a few hundred of the donors excluded any sequence lacking an unambiguous match to a single V gene segment. In an earlier analysis of approximately 500 of the donors, a V segment was called functional when productive rearrangements were above 56.7%, and segregating when the standard deviation between donors exceeded 5%. To diagnose cytomegalovirus status from the catalog of TCR beta chain sequences, a statistical classification framework was built. V and J gene assignment, in a later analysis, came from comparing TCR nucleotide sequences with IMGT/GENE-DB human TR gene sequences. In a later analysis, CDR3 sequences and most-parsimonious VDJ recombination scenarios were assigned using the TCRdist pipeline. In a later analysis, each TCR beta chain was defined by its CDR3 amino acid sequence together with its V-gene family, and reads lacking a unique V-gene family were excluded. As a way to deal with suspected cross-contamination and a sequencing artifact, a later analysis dropped 450 to 600 nucleotide sequences that were highly shared and had low generation probability. A later analysis calculated a clonal expansion index for each public chain from normalized within-repertoire ranks of inferred template counts. In a later analysis, generation probabilities were computed with a VDJ recombination model fitted to out-of-frame rearrangements, and the resulting probabilities were checked against IGoR. In a later analysis, hypergeometric tests were used to score TCR-TCR, TCR-HLA and TCR-CMV co-occurrence, with a repertoire-size bias correction applied to TCR pairs. In a later analysis, false discovery rates were estimated by permuting HLA or CMV assignments 20 times. In a later analysis, co-occurring TCRs were grouped using DBSCAN, with TCRdist sequence similarity added in when clustering inside HLA-allele-positive subsets. Repertoires with fewer than 30,000 or more than 120,000 public chains, plus five repertoires with anomalous nucleotide sharing, were excluded from co-occurrence clustering. The source is immuneACCESS, and TCRdb retained only in-frame sequences with V and J called. Part of the clones is not carried over; for the studies checked, unresolved V genes explain less than half of this, and the remainder is unexplained. That table gives V, J and clone size, and the DNA gave D and trimming. The sample includes 200,000 to 300,000 clones, with 80% to 90% observed a single time. 2% to 2.5% of the sample lies in the top ten.

The chain is encoded by TRBV7-2 joined to TRBJ2-1; 9 central bases correspond to TRBD2. Sequencing was performed on PBMCs. This clonotype was obtained from a woman aged 40 to 50 in good health and CMV-seropositive. The CDR3 reads CASSAVGTSKFF. The nucleotides are TGTGCCAGCAGCGCCGTAGGGACTAGCAAGTTCTTC.